These T cell receptor beta chains were read from a single sample in a study of blood T cell repertoires in COVID-19. This table comes from immunoSEQ multiplex PCR, and its TCRdb copy is limited to in-frame clones, with some not included. The table includes about 400,000 clones, about 90% detected once. Sequencing was carried out using PBMCs or T cells enriched from blood (not recorded which). The receptor set was obtained from a woman between 25 and 40 years old who had recovered from COVID-19. Both conserved end residues are part of each CDR3. The order of the fields is J gene, D gene, V gene, clone size, CDR3 protein, CDR3 DNA. A D gene is named only where the DNA matches it firmly. The size entry is marked missing in some rows and otherwise reads once, few, many or a size class.

J gene: TRBJ1-3
D gene: TRBD1
V gene: TRBV7-8
clone size: .
CDR3 protein: CASSPTGGSGNTIYF
CDR3 DNA: TGTGCCAGCAGCCCGACAGGGGGCTCTGGAAACACCATATATTTT

J gene: TRBJ2-2
D gene: .
V gene: TRBV11-2
clone size: .
CDR3 protein: CASSQVVAGELFF
CDR3 DNA: TGTGCCAGCAGCCAAGTAGTAGCCGGGGAGCTGTTTTTT

J gene: TRBJ2-1
D gene: TRBD2
V gene: TRBV3-1/TRBV3-2
clone size: .
CDR3 protein: CASSLTSGWVNEQFF
CDR3 DNA: TGTGCCAGCAGCCTTACTAGCGGCTGGGTGAATGAGCAGTTCTTC

J gene: TRBJ1-5
D gene: .
V gene: TRBV5-8
clone size: .
CDR3 protein: CASSLTDSNQPQHF
CDR3 DNA: TGTGCCAGCAGCTTGACAGATAGCAATCAGCCCCAGCATTTT

J gene: TRBJ1-1
D gene: .
V gene: TRBV27
clone size: .
CDR3 protein: CASSLSLGNTEAFF
CDR3 DNA: TGTGCCAGCAGTTTATCGCTAGGGAACACTGAAGCTTTCTTT

J gene: TRBJ2-1
D gene: TRBD1
V gene: TRBV5-4
clone size: .
CDR3 protein: CASSLDRGTLNEQFF
CDR3 DNA: TGTGCCAGCAGCTTGGACAGGGGTACCCTCAATGAGCAGTTCTTC

J gene: TRBJ1-4
D gene: TRBD1
V gene: TRBV28
clone size: .
CDR3 protein: CASSFPTGGSEKLFF
CDR3 DNA: TGTGCCAGCAGTTTTCCGACAGGGGGTAGTGAAAAACTGTTTTTT

J gene: TRBJ1-1
D gene: .
V gene: TRBV29-1
clone size: .
CDR3 protein: CSVVRAAEAFF
CDR3 DNA: TGCAGCGTTGTCAGGGCAGCTGAAGCTTTCTTT

J gene: TRBJ2-2
D gene: .
V gene: TRBV24-1
clone size: .
CDR3 protein: CATSHMNTGELFF
CDR3 DNA: TGTGCCACCAGTCACATGAACACCGGGGAGCTGTTTTTT

J gene: TRBJ1-6
D gene: .
V gene: TRBV11-1
clone size: .
CDR3 protein: CASSADRPVLNSPLHF
CDR3 DNA: TGTGCCAGCAGCGCCGACAGACCAGTACTAAATTCACCCCTCCACTTT

J gene: TRBJ2-3
D gene: .
V gene: TRBV19
clone size: .
CDR3 protein: CASSGVEAGSTDTQYF
CDR3 DNA: TGTGCCAGTAGTGGGGTTGAAGCGGGTAGCACAGATACGCAGTATTTT

J gene: TRBJ2-1
D gene: .
V gene: TRBV5-1
clone size: .
CDR3 protein: CASSNSLISYNEQFF
CDR3 DNA: TGCGCCAGCAGCAATAGCCTCATCTCCTACAATGAGCAGTTCTTC

J gene: TRBJ1-4
D gene: .
V gene: TRBV19
clone size: .
CDR3 protein: CASSITGRGSNEKLFF
CDR3 DNA: TGTGCCAGTAGTATTACAGGCCGCGGTTCAAATGAAAAACTGTTTTTT

J gene: TRBJ2-1
D gene: .
V gene: TRBV7-3
clone size: once
CDR3 protein: CASSSDDRYNEQFF
CDR3 DNA: TGTGCCAGCAGCTCAGACGACAGATACAATGAGCAGTTCTTC

J gene: TRBJ1-2
D gene: .
V gene: TRBV5-1
clone size: .
CDR3 protein: CASSLDGPPNYGYTF
CDR3 DNA: TGCGCCAGCAGCTTGGATGGCCCCCCAAACTATGGCTACACCTTC

J gene: TRBJ2-7
D gene: TRBD2
V gene: TRBV5-6
clone size: .
CDR3 protein: CASSLASGRPVEQYF
CDR3 DNA: TGTGCCAGCAGCTTGGCCAGCGGGAGGCCTGTCGAGCAGTACTTC

J gene: TRBJ2-1
D gene: TRBD1
V gene: TRBV5-6
clone size: .
CDR3 protein: CASSRTTGSNEQFF
CDR3 DNA: TGTGCCAGCAGCAGAACGACAGGGAGTAATGAGCAGTTCTTC

J gene: TRBJ2-1
D gene: TRBD2
V gene: TRBV5-1
clone size: once
CDR3 protein: CASSLAQTSGRANEQFF
CDR3 DNA: TGCGCCAGCAGCTTGGCACAGACTAGCGGGAGGGCCAATGAGCAGTTCTTC

J gene: TRBJ2-3
D gene: .
V gene: TRBV9
clone size: once
CDR3 protein: CASSVLPANTQYF
CDR3 DNA: TGTGCCAGCAGCGTCCTACCCGCGAATACGCAGTATTTT

J gene: TRBJ1-2
D gene: .
V gene: TRBV28
clone size: .
CDR3 protein: CASSLERGGDYGYTF
CDR3 DNA: TGTGCCAGCAGTTTGGAACGGGGGGGCGACTATGGCTACACCTTC

J gene: TRBJ1-6
D gene: TRBD1
V gene: TRBV19
clone size: .
CDR3 protein: CASSATGGSPLHF
CDR3 DNA: TGTGCCAGTTCTGCTACAGGGGGATCACCCCTCCACTTT

J gene: TRBJ2-1
D gene: TRBD2
V gene: TRBV27
clone size: .
CDR3 protein: CASSPLTSRGAGDREQFF
CDR3 DNA: TGTGCCAGCAGTCCGTTAACCTCCCGAGGAGCGGGAGATCGGGAGCAGTTCTTC

J gene: TRBJ1-2
D gene: .
V gene: TRBV28
clone size: once
CDR3 protein: CASSSGSGGYTF
CDR3 DNA: TGTGCCAGCAGTTCCGGGTCGGGTGGCTACACCTTC

J gene: TRBJ1-5
D gene: .
V gene: TRBV6-6
clone size: .
CDR3 protein: CASSYSGQRSNQPQHF
CDR3 DNA: TGTGCCAGCAGTTACTCGGGACAAAGAAGCAATCAGCCCCAGCATTTT

J gene: TRBJ1-2
D gene: .
V gene: TRBV7-3
clone size: .
CDR3 protein: CASSPTGGGPTF
CDR3 DNA: TGTGCCAGCAGCCCCACCGGGGGGGGCCCTACCTTC

J gene: TRBJ1-3
D gene: .
V gene: TRBV5-4
clone size: once
CDR3 protein: CASSFRGSSGNTIYF
CDR3 DNA: TGTGCCAGCAGCTTCAGAGGGAGCTCTGGAAACACCATATATTTT

J gene: TRBJ1-1
D gene: TRBD1
V gene: TRBV2
clone size: .
CDR3 protein: CASRDRGLRATEAFF
CDR3 DNA: TGTGCCAGCAGGGACAGGGGGCTCAGGGCCACTGAAGCTTTCTTT

J gene: TRBJ1-5
D gene: .
V gene: TRBV6-1
clone size: .
CDR3 protein: CASSERQVSNQPQHF
CDR3 DNA: TGTGCCAGCAGTGAAAGACAAGTTAGCAATCAGCCCCAGCATTTT

J gene: TRBJ1-1
D gene: TRBD1
V gene: TRBV6-4
clone size: .
CDR3 protein: CASSEQPQGETEAFF
CDR3 DNA: TGTGCCAGCAGTGAGCAACCACAGGGGGAGACTGAAGCTTTCTTT

J gene: TRBJ2-3
D gene: .
V gene: TRBV7-9
clone size: .
CDR3 protein: CASSSGTDTQYF
CDR3 DNA: TGTGCCAGCAGCTCAGGCACAGATACGCAGTATTTT

J gene: TRBJ1-5
D gene: TRBD1
V gene: TRBV30
clone size: .
CDR3 protein: CAWGGDRNQPQHF
CDR3 DNA: TGTGCCTGGGGGGGGGACAGAAATCAGCCCCAGCATTTT

J gene: TRBJ1-4
D gene: .
V gene: TRBV23-1
clone size: .
CDR3 protein: CAIPERGVKEKLFF
CDR3 DNA: TGCGCCATCCCCGAACGGGGGGTAAAGGAAAAACTGTTTTTT

J gene: TRBJ2-1
D gene: .
V gene: TRBV9
clone size: .
CDR3 protein: CASSVTTGSTYNEQFF
CDR3 DNA: TGTGCCAGCAGCGTTACGACGGGATCGACCTACAATGAGCAGTTCTTC

J gene: TRBJ2-1
D gene: TRBD2
V gene: TRBV5-1
clone size: .
CDR3 protein: CASTNGLAGTKSYNEQFF
CDR3 DNA: TGCGCCAGTACTAACGGGCTAGCGGGTACAAAATCCTACAATGAGCAGTTCTTC

J gene: TRBJ1-4
D gene: TRBD1
V gene: TRBV29-1
clone size: .
CDR3 protein: CSVGQGGEKLFF
CDR3 DNA: TGCAGCGTGGGACAGGGGGGTGAAAAACTGTTTTTT

J gene: TRBJ2-2
D gene: .
V gene: TRBV19
clone size: .
CDR3 protein: CASSIQGGSNTGELFF
CDR3 DNA: TGTGCCAGTAGTATTCAGGGGGGATCGAACACCGGGGAGCTGTTTTTT

J gene: TRBJ1-1
D gene: TRBD1
V gene: TRBV6-5
clone size: .
CDR3 protein: CASSFDRANTEAFF
CDR3 DNA: TGTGCCAGCAGTTTCGACAGGGCGAACACTGAAGCTTTCTTT

J gene: TRBJ2-3
D gene: .
V gene: TRBV3-1/TRBV3-2
clone size: .
CDR3 protein: CASSTSTDTQYF
CDR3 DNA: TGTGCCAGCAGCACTAGCACAGATACGCAGTATTTT

J gene: TRBJ1-5
D gene: .
V gene: TRBV2
clone size: many
CDR3 protein: CASIGQSNQPQHF
CDR3 DNA: TGTGCCAGCATAGGACAGTCAAATCAGCCCCAGCATTTT

J gene: TRBJ2-1
D gene: TRBD1
V gene: TRBV7-8
clone size: once
CDR3 protein: CASSPDRVYNEQFF
CDR3 DNA: TGTGCCAGCAGCCCGGACAGGGTTTACAATGAGCAGTTCTTC

J gene: TRBJ2-1
D gene: TRBD1
V gene: TRBV11-2
clone size: .
CDR3 protein: CASTQDRGAYNEQFF
CDR3 DNA: TGTGCCAGCACCCAAGACAGGGGCGCCTACAATGAGCAGTTCTTC

J gene: TRBJ2-2
D gene: TRBD2
V gene: TRBV7-9
clone size: .
CDR3 protein: CASSFGTSAGELFF
CDR3 DNA: TGTGCCAGCAGCTTCGGGACTAGTGCGGGGGAGCTGTTTTTT

J gene: TRBJ1-2
D gene: TRBD1
V gene: TRBV11-2
clone size: .
CDR3 protein: CASRIMGQSGYGYTF
CDR3 DNA: TGTGCCAGCAGAATCATGGGACAGTCAGGCTATGGCTACACCTTC

J gene: TRBJ2-1
D gene: TRBD2
V gene: TRBV15
clone size: .
CDR3 protein: CATSRAQTSGRLRNEQFF
CDR3 DNA: TGTGCCACCAGCAGAGCTCAGACTAGCGGGAGGTTGAGGAATGAGCAGTTCTTC

J gene: TRBJ2-7
D gene: TRBD1
V gene: TRBV5-1
clone size: .
CDR3 protein: CASSLPPRQDRLSSYEQYF
CDR3 DNA: TGCGCCAGCAGCTTGCCACCGAGACAGGACAGGCTAAGCTCCTACGAGCAGTACTTC

J gene: TRBJ2-6
D gene: TRBD1
V gene: TRBV15
clone size: .
CDR3 protein: CATSRDDWDRAPGANVLTF
CDR3 DNA: TGTGCCACCAGCAGAGATGATTGGGACAGGGCCCCTGGGGCCAACGTCCTGACTTTC

J gene: TRBJ1-4
D gene: TRBD1
V gene: TRBV9
clone size: .
CDR3 protein: CASSAQGQEKLFF
CDR3 DNA: TGTGCCAGCAGCGCTCAGGGACAGGAAAAACTGTTTTTT

J gene: TRBJ1-2
D gene: TRBD1
V gene: TRBV18
clone size: .
CDR3 protein: CASSPGQPYGYTF
CDR3 DNA: TGTGCCAGCTCACCGGGACAGCCTTATGGCTACACCTTC

J gene: TRBJ2-1
D gene: TRBD1
V gene: TRBV19
clone size: once
CDR3 protein: CASTTQGDRVNEQFF
CDR3 DNA: TGTGCCAGTACCACACAGGGGGATCGGGTGAATGAGCAGTTCTTC

J gene: TRBJ2-1
D gene: .
V gene: TRBV18
clone size: .
CDR3 protein: CASSPGAGVVGNEQFF
CDR3 DNA: TGTGCCAGCTCACCAGGGGCAGGGGTCGTTGGCAATGAGCAGTTCTTC

J gene: TRBJ2-1
D gene: .
V gene: TRBV9
clone size: .
CDR3 protein: CASSVGPPSAGWNEQFF
CDR3 DNA: TGTGCCAGCAGCGTAGGTCCCCCCTCCGCAGGGTGGAATGAGCAGTTCTTC

J gene: TRBJ1-2
D gene: TRBD1
V gene: TRBV20-1
clone size: .
CDR3 protein: CSASQGTGGYGYTF
CDR3 DNA: TGCAGTGCTAGTCAAGGGACAGGGGGGTATGGCTACACCTTC